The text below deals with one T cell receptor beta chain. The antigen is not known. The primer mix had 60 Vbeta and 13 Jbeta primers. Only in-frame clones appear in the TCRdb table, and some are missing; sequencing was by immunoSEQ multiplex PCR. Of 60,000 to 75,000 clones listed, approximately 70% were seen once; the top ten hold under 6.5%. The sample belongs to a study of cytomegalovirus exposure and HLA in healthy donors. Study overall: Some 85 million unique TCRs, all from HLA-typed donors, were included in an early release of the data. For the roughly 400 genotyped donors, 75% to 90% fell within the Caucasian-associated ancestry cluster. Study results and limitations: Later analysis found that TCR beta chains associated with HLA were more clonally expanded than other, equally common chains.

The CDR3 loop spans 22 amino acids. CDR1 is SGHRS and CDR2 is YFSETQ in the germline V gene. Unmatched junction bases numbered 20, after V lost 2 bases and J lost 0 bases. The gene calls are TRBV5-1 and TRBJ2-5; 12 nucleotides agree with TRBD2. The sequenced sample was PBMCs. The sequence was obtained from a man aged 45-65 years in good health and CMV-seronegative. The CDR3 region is CASSFPYSTSGGLPAYQETQYF. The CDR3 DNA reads TGCGCCAGCAGCTTCCCCTACTCAACTAGCGGGGGGCTTCCCGCGTACCAAGAGACCCAGTACTTC.